This TCR beta chain was observed in a study of cytotoxic CD8 clonotypes in ibrutinib-treated CLL. Findings and caveats of the study: A rise in clonality was seen at ibrutinib response, and a fall back toward baseline was seen at progression. On treatment, the uncommon public clonotypes contracted or remained stable.

The intended depth for sequencing was 1 in 200,000 to 1 in 1 million T cells. Data came from immunoSEQ multiplex PCR; TCRdb stores just in-frame clones and leaves some out. The profile shows 250,000 to 350,000 clones, 70% to 80% of them singletons. Germline trimming cut 6 bases from V and 8 bases from J; bases unmatched to any gene: 7. This CDR3 comprises 13 residues. From germline, CDR1 is SGHDN and CDR2 FVKESK. To note about this clone: Its specificity is unknown.

The input for sequencing was PBMCs, taken at disease progression, from a patient treated with ibrutinib. The source of this sequence is a human donor with chronic lymphocytic leukemia. The J gene is TRBJ1-2, the V gene TRBV14, with 9 positions matching TRBD1. The CDR3 coding sequence is TGTGCCAGCAGTTACGGGACAGGGAACGGCTACACCTTC. The encoded protein is CASSYGTGNGYTF.